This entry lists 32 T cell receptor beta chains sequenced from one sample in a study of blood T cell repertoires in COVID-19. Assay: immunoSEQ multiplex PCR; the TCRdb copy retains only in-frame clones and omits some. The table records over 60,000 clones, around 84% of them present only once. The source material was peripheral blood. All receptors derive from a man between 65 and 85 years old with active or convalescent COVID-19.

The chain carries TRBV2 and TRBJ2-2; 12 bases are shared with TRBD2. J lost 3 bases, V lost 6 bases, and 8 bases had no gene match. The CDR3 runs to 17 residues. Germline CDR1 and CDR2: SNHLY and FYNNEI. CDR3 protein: CASRGGTSGRYTGELFF. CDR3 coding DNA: TGTGCCAGCAGGGGGGGGACTAGCGGGCGGTACACCGGGGAGCTGTTTTTT.

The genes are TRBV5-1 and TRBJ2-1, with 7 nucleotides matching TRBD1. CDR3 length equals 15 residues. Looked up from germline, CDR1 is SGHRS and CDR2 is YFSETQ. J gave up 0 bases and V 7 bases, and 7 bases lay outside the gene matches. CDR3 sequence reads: CASVTGPSSYNEQFF. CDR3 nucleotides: TGCGCCAGCGTGACAGGGCCGAGCTCCTACAATGAGCAGTTCTTC.

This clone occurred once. CDR3 nucleotides: TGTGCCACCCAGCGAGGCACAGATACGCAGTATTTT. Translated: CATQRGTDTQYF. The rearrangement links TRBV15 to TRBJ2-3, with D hard to call. Germline CDR1 reads LNHNV; CDR2 reads YYDKDF (reference sequence). V lost 8 bases to trimming and J lost 1 base, with 7 bases between them. This CDR3 comprises 12 residues.

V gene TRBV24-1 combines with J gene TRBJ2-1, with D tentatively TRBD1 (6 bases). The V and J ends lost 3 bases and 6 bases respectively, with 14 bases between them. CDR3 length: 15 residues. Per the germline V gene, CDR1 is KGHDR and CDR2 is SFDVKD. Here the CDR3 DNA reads TGTGCCACCAGTGATGACAGGACTGTTATCAATGAGCAGTTCTTC. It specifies CATSDDRTVINEQFF.

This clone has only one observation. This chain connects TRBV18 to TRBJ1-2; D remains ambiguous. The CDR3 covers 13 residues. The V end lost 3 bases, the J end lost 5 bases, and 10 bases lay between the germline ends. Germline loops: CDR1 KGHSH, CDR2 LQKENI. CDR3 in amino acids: CASSPTGWYGYTF. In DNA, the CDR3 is TGTGCCAGCTCACCTACGGGGTGGTATGGCTACACCTTC.

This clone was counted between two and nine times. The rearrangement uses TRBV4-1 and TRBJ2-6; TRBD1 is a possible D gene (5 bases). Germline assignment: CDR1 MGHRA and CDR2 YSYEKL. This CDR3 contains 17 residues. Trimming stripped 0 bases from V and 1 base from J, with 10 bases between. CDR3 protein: CASSQDGARSGANVLTF. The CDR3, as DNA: TGCGCCAGCAGCCAAGATGGGGCCAGGTCTGGGGCCAACGTCCTGACTTTC.

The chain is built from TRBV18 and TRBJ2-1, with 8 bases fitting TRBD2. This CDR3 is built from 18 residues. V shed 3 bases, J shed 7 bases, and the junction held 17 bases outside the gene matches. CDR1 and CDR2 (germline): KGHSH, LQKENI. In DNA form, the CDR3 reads TGTGCCAGCTCACCTTCAACTAGCGGAGTGGGATTGATGAATGAGCAGTTCTTC. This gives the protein CASSPSTSGVGLMNEQFF.

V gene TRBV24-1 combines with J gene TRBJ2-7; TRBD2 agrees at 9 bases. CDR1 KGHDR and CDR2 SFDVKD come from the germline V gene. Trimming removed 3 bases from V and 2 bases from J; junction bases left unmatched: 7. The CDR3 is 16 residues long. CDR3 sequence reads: CATSDPHSGSPYEQYF. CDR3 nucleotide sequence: TGTGCCACCAGTGATCCCCATAGCGGGAGTCCCTACGAGCAGTACTTC.

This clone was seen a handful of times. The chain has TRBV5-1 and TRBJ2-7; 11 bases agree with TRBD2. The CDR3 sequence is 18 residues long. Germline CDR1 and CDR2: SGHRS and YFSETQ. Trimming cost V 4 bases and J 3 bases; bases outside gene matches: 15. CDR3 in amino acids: CASSQPGLAEGWSYEQYF. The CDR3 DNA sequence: TGCGCCAGCAGCCAACCGGGACTAGCGGAAGGGTGGAGCTACGAGCAGTACTTC.

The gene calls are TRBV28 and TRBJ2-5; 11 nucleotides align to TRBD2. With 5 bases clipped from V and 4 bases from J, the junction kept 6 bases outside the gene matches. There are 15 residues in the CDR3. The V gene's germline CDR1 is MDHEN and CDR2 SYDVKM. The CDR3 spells CASSASGLAGETQYF. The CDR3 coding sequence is TGTGCCAGCAGTGCATCCGGACTAGCGGGAGAGACCCAGTACTTC. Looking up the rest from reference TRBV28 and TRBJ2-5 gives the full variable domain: DVKVTQSSRYLVKRTGEKVFLECVQDMDHENMFWYRQDPGLGLRLIYFSYDVKMKEKGDIPEGYSVSREKKERFSLILESASTNQTSMYLCASSASGLAGETQYFGPGTRLLVL.

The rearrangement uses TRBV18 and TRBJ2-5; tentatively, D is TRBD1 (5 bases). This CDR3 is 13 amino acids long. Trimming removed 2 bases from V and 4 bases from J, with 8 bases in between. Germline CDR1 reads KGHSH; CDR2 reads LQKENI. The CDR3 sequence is CASSPDRGETQYF. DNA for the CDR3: TGTGCCAGCTCACCAGACAGAGGAGAGACCCAGTACTTC.

The CDR3 loop is CASSRLDTYNEQFF. Here the CDR3 DNA reads TGTGCCAGTAGTCGACTGGATACCTACAATGAGCAGTTCTTC. The chain recombines TRBV19 with TRBJ2-1; unclear D gene. CDR1 is LNHDA, CDR2 SQIVND, per germline (reference sequence). Trimming took off 5 bases at V and 2 bases at J, with 10 bases between the two ends. The CDR3 runs to 14 residues.

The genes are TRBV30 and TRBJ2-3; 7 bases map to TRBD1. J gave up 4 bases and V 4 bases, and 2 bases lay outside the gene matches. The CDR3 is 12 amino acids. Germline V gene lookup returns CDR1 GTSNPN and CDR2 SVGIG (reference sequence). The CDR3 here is CAWTGGADTQYF. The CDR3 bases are TGTGCCTGGACAGGGGGTGCAGATACGCAGTATTTT. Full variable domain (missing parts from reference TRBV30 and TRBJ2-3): SQTIHQWPATLVQPVGSPLSLECTVEGTSNPNLYWYRQAAGRGLQLLFYSVGIGQISSEVPQNLSASRPQDRQFILSSKKLLLSDSGFYLCAWTGGADTQYFGPGTRLTVL.

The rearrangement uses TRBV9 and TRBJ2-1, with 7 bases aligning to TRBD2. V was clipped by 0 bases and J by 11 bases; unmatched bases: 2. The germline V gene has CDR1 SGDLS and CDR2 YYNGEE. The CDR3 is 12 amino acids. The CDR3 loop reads CASSVAGGQQFF. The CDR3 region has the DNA TGTGCCAGCAGCGTAGCGGGAGGACAGCAGTTCTTC.

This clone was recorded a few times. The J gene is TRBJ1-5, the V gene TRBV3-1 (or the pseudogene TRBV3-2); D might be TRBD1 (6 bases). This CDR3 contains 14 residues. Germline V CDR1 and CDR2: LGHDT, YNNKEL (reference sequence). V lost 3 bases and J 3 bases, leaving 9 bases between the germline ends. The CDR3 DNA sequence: TGTGCCAGCAGCCAGACAGGTCTCAATCAGCCCCAGCATTTT. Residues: CASSQTGLNQPQHF.

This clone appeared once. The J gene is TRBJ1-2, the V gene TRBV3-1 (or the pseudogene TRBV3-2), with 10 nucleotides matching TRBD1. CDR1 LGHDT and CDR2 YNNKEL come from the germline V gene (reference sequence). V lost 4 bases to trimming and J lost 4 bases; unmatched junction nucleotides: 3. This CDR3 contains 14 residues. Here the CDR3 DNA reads TGTGCCAGCAGCCCGACAGGGGGCGGCTATGGCTACACCTTC. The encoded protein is CASSPTGGGYGYTF.

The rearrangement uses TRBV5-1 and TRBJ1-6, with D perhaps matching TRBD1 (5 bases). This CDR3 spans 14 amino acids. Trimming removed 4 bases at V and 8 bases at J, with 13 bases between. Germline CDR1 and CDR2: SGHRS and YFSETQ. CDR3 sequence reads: CASSVGTVDSPLHF. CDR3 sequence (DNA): TGCGCCAGCAGCGTCGGGACTGTAGATTCACCCCTCCACTTT. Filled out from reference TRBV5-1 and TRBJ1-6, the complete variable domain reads KAGVTQTPRYLIKTRGQQVTLSCSPISGHRSVSWYQQTPGQGLQFLFEYFSETQRNKGNFPGRFSGRQFSNSRSEMNVSTLELGDSALYLCASSVGTVDSPLHFGNGTRLTVT.

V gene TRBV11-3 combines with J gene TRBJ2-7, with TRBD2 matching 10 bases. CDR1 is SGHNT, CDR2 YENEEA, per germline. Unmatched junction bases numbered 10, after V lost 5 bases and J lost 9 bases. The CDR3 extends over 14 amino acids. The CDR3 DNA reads TGTGCCAGCAGCGAGCGGGGGGGGATCTCCGGGCAGTACTTC. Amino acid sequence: CASSERGGISGQYF. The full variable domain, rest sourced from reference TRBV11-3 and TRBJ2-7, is EAGVVQSPRYKIIEKKQPVAFWCNPISGHNTLYWYLQNLGQGPELLIRYENEEAVDDSQLPKDRFSAERLKGVDSTLKIQPAELGDSAVYLCASSERGGISGQYFGPGTRLTVT.

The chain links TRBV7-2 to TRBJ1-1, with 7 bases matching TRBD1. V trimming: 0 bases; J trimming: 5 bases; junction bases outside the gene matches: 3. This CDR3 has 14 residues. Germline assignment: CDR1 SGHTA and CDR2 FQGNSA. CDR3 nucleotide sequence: TGTGCCAGCAGCTTAGCAGGGGGCCTTACTGAAGCTTTCTTT. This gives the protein CASSLAGGLTEAFF.

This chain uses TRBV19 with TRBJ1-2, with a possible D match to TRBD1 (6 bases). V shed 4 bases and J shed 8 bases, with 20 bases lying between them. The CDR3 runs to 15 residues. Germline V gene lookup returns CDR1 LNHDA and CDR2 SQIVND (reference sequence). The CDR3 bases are TGTGCCAGTAGTACAGCGGCTTACAGGGCTGCGGGCTACACCTTC. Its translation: CASSTAAYRAAGYTF. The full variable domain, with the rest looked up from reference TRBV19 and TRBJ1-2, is DGGITQSPKYLFRKEGQNVTLSCEQNLNHDAMYWYRQDPGQGLRLIYYSQIVNDFQKGDIAEGYSVSREKKESFPLTVTSAQKNPTAFYLCASSTAAYRAAGYTFGSGTRLTVV.

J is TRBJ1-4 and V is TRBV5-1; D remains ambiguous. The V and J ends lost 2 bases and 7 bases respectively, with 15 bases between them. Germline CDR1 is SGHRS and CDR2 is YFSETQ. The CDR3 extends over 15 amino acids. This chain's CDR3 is CASSLPADGSEKLFF. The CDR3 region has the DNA TGCGCCAGCAGCTTACCGGCGGATGGATCTGAAAAACTGTTTTTT.

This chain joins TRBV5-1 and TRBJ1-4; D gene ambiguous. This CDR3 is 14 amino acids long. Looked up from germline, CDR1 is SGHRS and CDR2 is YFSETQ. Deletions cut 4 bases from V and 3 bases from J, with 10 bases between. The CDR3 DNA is TGCGCCAGCAGCCCGGTCGGTCCTAATGAAAAACTGTTTTTT. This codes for CASSPVGPNEKLFF.

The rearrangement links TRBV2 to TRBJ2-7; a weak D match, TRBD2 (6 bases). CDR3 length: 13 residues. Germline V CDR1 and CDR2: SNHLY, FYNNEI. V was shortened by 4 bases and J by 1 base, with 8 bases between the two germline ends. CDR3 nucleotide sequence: TGTGCCAGCAGTGGCGGGGAGTCCTACGAGCAGTACTTC. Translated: CASSGGESYEQYF.

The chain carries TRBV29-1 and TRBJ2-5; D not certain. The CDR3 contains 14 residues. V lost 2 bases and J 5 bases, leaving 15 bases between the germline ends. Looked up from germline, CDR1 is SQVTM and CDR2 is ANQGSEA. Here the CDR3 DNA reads TGCAGCGTTGAAAATCCCACCCCCAGGGAGACCCAGTACTTC. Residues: CSVENPTPRETQYF.

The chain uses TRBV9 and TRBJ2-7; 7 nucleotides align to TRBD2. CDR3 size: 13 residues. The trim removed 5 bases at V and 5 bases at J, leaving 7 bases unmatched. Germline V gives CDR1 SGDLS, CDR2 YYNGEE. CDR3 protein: CASSPGGSNEQYF. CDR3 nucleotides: TGTGCCAGCAGTCCTGGCGGGAGTAACGAGCAGTACTTC. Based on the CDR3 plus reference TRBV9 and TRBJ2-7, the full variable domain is DSGVTQTPKHLITATGQRVTLRCSPRSGDLSVYWYQQSLDQGLQFLIQYYNGEERAKGNILERFSAQQFPDLHSELNLSSLELGDSALYFCASSPGGSNEQYFGPGTRLTVT.

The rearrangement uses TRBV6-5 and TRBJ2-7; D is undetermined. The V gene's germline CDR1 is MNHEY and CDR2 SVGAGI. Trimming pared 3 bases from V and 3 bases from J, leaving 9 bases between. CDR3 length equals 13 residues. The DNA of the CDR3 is TGTGCCAGCAGTTATGCAGAACACTACGAGCAGTACTTC. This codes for CASSYAEHYEQYF.

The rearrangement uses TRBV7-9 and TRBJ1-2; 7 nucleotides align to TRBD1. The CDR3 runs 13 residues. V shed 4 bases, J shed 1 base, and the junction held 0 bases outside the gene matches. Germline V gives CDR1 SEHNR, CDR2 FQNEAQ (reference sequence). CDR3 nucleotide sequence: TGTGCCAGCAGCTGGGACAGTAACTATGGCTACACCTTC. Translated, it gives CASSWDSNYGYTF.

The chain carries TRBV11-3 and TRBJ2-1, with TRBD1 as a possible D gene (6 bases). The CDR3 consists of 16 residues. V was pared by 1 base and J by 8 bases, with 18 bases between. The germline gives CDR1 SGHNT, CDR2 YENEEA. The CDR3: CASSLGGSSGVYEQFF. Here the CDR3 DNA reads TGTGCCAGCAGCTTAGGGGGCAGCTCAGGGGTCTATGAGCAGTTCTTC.

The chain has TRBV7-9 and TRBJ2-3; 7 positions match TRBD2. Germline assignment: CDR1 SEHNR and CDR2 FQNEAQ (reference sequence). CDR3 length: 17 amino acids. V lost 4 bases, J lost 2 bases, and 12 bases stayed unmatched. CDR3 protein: CASSSYAGRGITDTQYF. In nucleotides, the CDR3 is TGTGCCAGCAGCTCGTACGCAGGGCGGGGGATCACAGATACGCAGTATTTT. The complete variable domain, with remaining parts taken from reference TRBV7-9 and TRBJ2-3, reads DTGVSQNPRHKITKRGQNVTFRCDPISEHNRLYWYRQTLGQGPEFLTYFQNEAQLEKSRLLSDRFSAERPKGSFSTLEIQRTEQGDSAMYLCASSSYAGRGITDTQYFGPGTRLTVL.

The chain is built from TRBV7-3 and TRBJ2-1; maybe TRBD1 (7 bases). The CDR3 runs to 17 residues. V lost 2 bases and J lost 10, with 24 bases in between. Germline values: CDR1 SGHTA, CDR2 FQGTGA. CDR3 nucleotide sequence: TGTGCCAGCAGCTTAGGCCCAGGGGGAGGCCCTTCTGAAGAGCAGTTCTTC. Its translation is CASSLGPGGGPSEEQFF.

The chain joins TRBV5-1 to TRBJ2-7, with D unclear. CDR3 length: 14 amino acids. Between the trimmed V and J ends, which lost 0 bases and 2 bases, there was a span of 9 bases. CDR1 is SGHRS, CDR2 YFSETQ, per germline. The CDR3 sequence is CASSLGTAAYEQYF. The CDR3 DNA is TGCGCCAGCAGCTTGGGCACAGCCGCCTACGAGCAGTACTTC. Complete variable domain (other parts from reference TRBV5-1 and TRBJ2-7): KAGVTQTPRYLIKTRGQQVTLSCSPISGHRSVSWYQQTPGQGLQFLFEYFSETQRNKGNFPGRFSGRQFSNSRSEMNVSTLELGDSALYLCASSLGTAAYEQYFGPGTRLTVT.

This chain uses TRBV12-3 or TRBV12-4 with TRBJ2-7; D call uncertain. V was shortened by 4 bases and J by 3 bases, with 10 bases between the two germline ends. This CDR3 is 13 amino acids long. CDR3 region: CASSSATVYEQYF. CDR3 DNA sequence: TGTGCCAGCAGTTCGGCAACAGTCTACGAGCAGTACTTC.